The 8 T cell receptor beta chains below all came from one sample that was sequenced in a study of beta chain features in type 1 diabetes. Study-level points and caveats: TCRB CDR3s from Type 1 diabetes patients were moderately but significantly shorter in all four CD4+ subsets.

The antigens these receptors bind are not known. Sequencing targeted expressed TCRB transcripts, as all isolated RNA had been reverse transcribed. Data came from immunoSEQ multiplex PCR; TCRdb stores just in-frame clones and leaves some out. The sample holds a few hundred thousand clones; under 20% are singletons and the top ten take approximately 0.081%. The sequenced material came from naive CD4+ T cells from blood. The receptors shown here come from a man between 25 and 39 years old with type 1 diabetes.

The gene calls are TRBV7-9 and TRBJ2-4, with a possible D match to TRBD2 (5 bases). The V end lost 0 bases, the J end lost 6 bases, and 18 bases lay between the germline ends. This CDR3 spans 17 amino acids. CDR1 and CDR2 (germline): SEHNR, FQNEAQ (reference sequence). In nucleotides, the CDR3 is TGTGCCAGCAGCTTAGCTGACCGTCTTCTAGCTGGAAACATTCAGTACTTC. Translating gives CASSLADRLLAGNIQYF.

The rearrangement uses TRBV30 and TRBJ1-2; D may be TRBD1 (5 bases). Trimming left V 0 bases short and J 7 bases short, with 12 bases between. This CDR3 contains 13 residues. Germline loops: CDR1 GTSNPN, CDR2 SVGIG (reference sequence). CDR3 bases: TGTGCCTGGAGTGTAGGGGCAGGCGTTGGCTACACCTTC. Its protein product is CAWSVGAGVGYTF.

This clone was counted a few times. This chain links TRBV7-9 with TRBJ2-2; 7 bases line up with TRBD2. J lost 2 bases, V lost 1 base, and 4 bases had no gene match. CDR1 SEHNR and CDR2 FQNEAQ come from the germline V gene (reference sequence). The CDR3 is 16 residues long. The CDR3 DNA reads as TGTGCCAGCAGCTTAGGGGCTAGCGGAAACACCGGGGAGCTGTTTTTT. Residues: CASSLGASGNTGELFF.

This sequence joins TRBV29-1 and TRBJ1-4, with D maybe TRBD1 (5 bases). The CDR3 has 14 amino acids. With 5 bases removed from V and 5 bases from J, the gap between germline ends came to 15 bases. Germline lookup yields CDR1 SQVTM and CDR2 ANQGSEA. CDR3 region: CSVRRTAGNEKLFF. The CDR3 coding sequence is TGCAGCGTTCGAAGGACCGCAGGGAATGAAAAACTGTTTTTT.

The chain couples TRBV4-1 to TRBJ2-3; unclear D gene. The length of the CDR3 is 16 residues. Germline-derived CDR1 and CDR2 are MGHRA and YSYEKL. Trimming removed 0 bases at V and 1 base at J, with 11 bases between. CDR3 DNA sequence: TGCGCCAGCAGCCAAGATCGTTGGGTCGGCACAGATACGCAGTATTTT. Protein sequence: CASSQDRWVGTDTQYF.

This clone was seen more than once but under ten times. This chain uses TRBV25-1 with TRBJ2-1, with TRBD2 matching over 9 bases. The germline CDR1 and CDR2 sequences are MGHDK and SYGVNS. The CDR3 covers 15 residues. V was pared by 3 bases and J by 6 bases, with 6 bases of the junction left unmatched. The CDR3 reads CASSDRLAGRNEQFF. CDR3 bases: TGTGCCAGCAGTGACCGGCTAGCGGGACGCAATGAGCAGTTCTTC.

The rearrangement links TRBV11-2 to TRBJ2-4; no reliable D call. The germline V and J ends were trimmed by 1 base and 1 base, with 5 bases remaining between them. CDR1 and CDR2 from the germline V gene are SGHAT and FQNNGV. CDR3 length: 14 amino acids. The CDR3 loop is CASSLGVAKNIQYF. The CDR3 DNA sequence: TGTGCCAGCAGCTTAGGAGTTGCCAAAAACATTCAGTACTTC.

The J gene is TRBJ2-7, the V gene TRBV5-4; D gene uncertain. The CDR3 sequence is 16 residues long. In germline, CDR1 is SGHNT, CDR2 YYREEE (reference sequence). The V and J ends lost 4 bases and 3 bases respectively, with 20 bases between them. CDR3: CASSPPGLAAYYEQYF. The CDR3 coding sequence is TGTGCCAGCAGCCCACCCGGTCTTGCAGCTTACTACGAGCAGTACTTC.